These 22 T cell receptor beta chains came from one sample sequenced in a study of shared clonotypes between healthy human individuals. Generated by immunoSEQ multiplex PCR, the TCRdb table keeps only in-frame clones and is missing some. Of about 1.1 million clones in the sample, approximately 80% are singletons; the top ten hold 0.85% to 1%. The sequencing sample was made of memory CD4+ T cells from PBMCs. As for subset: CD45RA-negative fraction. Source of these receptors: a man aged 18-30 years in good health. Some clones in this sample may be carry-over from other donors' samples.

The chain couples TRBV2 to TRBJ1-6; D is uncertain. The germline V and J ends were trimmed by 1 base and 6 bases, with 13 bases remaining between them. Germline CDR1 is SNHLY and CDR2 is FYNNEI. The CDR3 has 16 amino acids. CDR3 bases: TGTGCCAGCAGTGAAGAACGGCAGACCCTTAATTCACCCCTCCACTTT. This codes for CASSEERQTLNSPLHF. The entire variable domain, with the rest obtained from reference TRBV2 and TRBJ1-6, is as follows: EPEVTQTPSHQVTQMGQEVILRCVPISNHLYFYWYRQILGQKVEFLVSFYNNEISEKSEIFDDQFSVERPDGSNFTLKIRSTKLEDSAMYFCASSEERQTLNSPLHFGNGTRLTVT.

The chain's CDR3 is CAWSVGRGDRDTQYF. CDR3 DNA: TGTGCCTGGAGTGTGGGGCGCGGGGATAGAGATACGCAGTATTTT. The rearrangement joins TRBV30 to TRBJ2-3; D is perhaps TRBD2 (6 bases). Trimming stripped 0 bases from V and 5 bases from J, with 15 bases between. The CDR3 sequence is 15 residues long. The germline V gene has CDR1 GTSNPN and CDR2 SVGIG (reference sequence).

Points on this clone: Within the sample, other DNA sequences also encode this same CDR3. V is TRBV2 and J is TRBJ1-3, with D perhaps matching TRBD1 (6 bases). V lost 4 bases and J 4 bases, leaving 11 bases between the germline ends. CDR3 size: 14 residues. Germline CDR1 and CDR2: SNHLY and FYNNEI. CDR3 amino acids: CASSVQGSGNTIYF. In DNA form, the CDR3 reads TGTGCCAGCAGTGTCCAGGGGTCGGGAAACACCATATATTTT.

V is TRBV5-1 and J is TRBJ2-3; D possibly corresponds to TRBD2 (6 bases). In germline, CDR1 is SGHRS, CDR2 YFSETQ. The CDR3 extends over 16 amino acids. V lost 4 bases to trimming and J lost 0 bases, with 15 bases between them. CDR3 nucleotides: TGCGCCAGCAGCGATCCTATTAGCGGTAGCACAGATACGCAGTATTTT. It encodes CASSDPISGSTDTQYF. The whole variable domain, remainder taken from reference TRBV5-1 and TRBJ2-3, is KAGVTQTPRYLIKTRGQQVTLSCSPISGHRSVSWYQQTPGQGLQFLFEYFSETQRNKGNFPGRFSGRQFSNSRSEMNVSTLELGDSALYLCASSDPISGSTDTQYFGPGTRLTVL.

This chain connects TRBV10-1 to TRBJ1-2; tentatively, D is TRBD1 (6 bases). This CDR3 spans 13 amino acids. Germline CDR1 is WNHNN and CDR2 is SYGVQD (reference sequence). V lost 10 bases to trimming and J lost 1 base, with 13 bases between them. Written as DNA, the CDR3 is TGCGCCATCCCAGGGGTGGGTAACTATGGCTACACCTTC. This translates into CAIPGVGNYGYTF.

The count of this clone is one. V usage is TRBV11-3 and J usage is TRBJ2-3; no reliable D call. CDR1 is SGHNT and CDR2 is YENEEA in the germline V gene. Between the trimmed V and J ends, which lost 2 bases and 2 bases, there was a span of 5 bases. The CDR3 length is 13 residues. This chain's CDR3 is CASSLRATDTQYF. The CDR3 DNA sequence: TGTGCCAGCAGCTTAAGGGCCACAGATACGCAGTATTTT. The full variable domain, its missing parts supplied by reference TRBV11-3 and TRBJ2-3, is EAGVVQSPRYKIIEKKQPVAFWCNPISGHNTLYWYLQNLGQGPELLIRYENEEAVDDSQLPKDRFSAERLKGVDSTLKIQPAELGDSAVYLCASSLRATDTQYFGPGTRLTVL.

V gene TRBV19 combines with J gene TRBJ1-5, with 7 bases matching TRBD1. After removal of 9 bases from V and 6 bases from J, the junction contained 11 bases not matched to a gene. This CDR3 contains 14 residues. CDR1 and CDR2 from the germline V gene are LNHDA and SQIVND (reference sequence). The CDR3 loop is CASRERGLGQPQHF. Written as DNA, the CDR3 is TGTGCCAGCAGGGAGAGGGGGCTCGGTCAGCCCCAGCATTTT.

This clone occurred once. Its ends do not fully match the called genes, so a read error is possible. Other DNA sequences within the sample encode an identical CDR3. The chain employs TRBV6-1 and TRBJ2-6; D perhaps matches TRBD1 (5 bases). Germline values: CDR1 MNHNS, CDR2 SASEGT. The CDR3 is 15 residues long. The CDR3 spells CASSEGGAGANVLTF. DNA of the CDR3: TGTGCCAGCAGTGAAGGGGGCGCTGGAGCCAACGTCCTGACTTTC.

This sequence joins TRBV2 and TRBJ2-3; D unresolved. CDR1 SNHLY and CDR2 FYNNEI come from the germline V gene. This CDR3 spans 13 amino acids. The V and J ends lost 5 bases and 4 bases respectively, with 10 bases between them. CDR3 sequence (DNA): TGTGCCAGCAGTAGTCTAACTCCAGATACGCAGTATTTT. Translating gives CASSSLTPDTQYF.

DNA of the CDR3: TGCAGCGTTGAAGGAGACATAGACATTCAGTACTTC. Encoded protein: CSVEGDIDIQYF. The V call is TRBV29-1, the J call TRBJ2-4; D remains unclear. CDR1 and CDR2 (germline): SQVTM, ANQGSEA. The germline V and J ends were trimmed by 1 base and 8 bases, with 9 bases remaining between them. This CDR3 contains 12 residues.

This clone was seen a single time. This rearrangement joins TRBV4-1 to TRBJ2-2; the D is unclear. Germline V lookup: CDR1 MGHRA, CDR2 YSYEKL. Deletions cut 1 base from V and 8 bases from J, with 5 bases between. The CDR3 is 12 residues long. The CDR3 sequence: CASSQVRGELFF. CDR3 sequence (DNA): TGCGCCAGCAGCCAAGTTAGAGGGGAGCTGTTTTTT.

The J gene is TRBJ2-3, the V gene TRBV9; unclear D gene. Deletions cut 4 bases from V and 4 bases from J, with 13 bases between. CDR1 is SGDLS, CDR2 YYNGEE, per germline. This CDR3 comprises 14 residues. The CDR3 nucleotides are TGTGCCAGCAGCCCTCGGACCGGACCAGATACGCAGTATTTT. Encoded protein: CASSPRTGPDTQYF.

The J gene is TRBJ2-4, the V gene TRBV28; D possibly corresponds to TRBD2 (6 bases). In germline, CDR1 is MDHEN, CDR2 SYDVKM. The CDR3 sequence is 13 residues long. Trimming left V 3 bases short and J 15 bases short, with 18 bases between. DNA of the CDR3: TGTGCCAGCAGTTTCCGGGACTTCCCGAGGGTGTACTTC. This encodes CASSFRDFPRVYF. Complete variable domain (other parts from reference TRBV28 and TRBJ2-4): DVKVTQSSRYLVKRTGEKVFLECVQDMDHENMFWYRQDPGLGLRLIYFSYDVKMKEKGDIPEGYSVSREKKERFSLILESASTNQTSMYLCASSFRDFPRVYFGAGTRLSVL.

The chain couples TRBV5-1 to TRBJ1-3, with 9 bases lining up with TRBD1. CDR1 is SGHRS and CDR2 is YFSETQ in the germline V gene. V shed 0 bases and J 0 bases; nucleotides not matched to a gene: 1. The CDR3 extends over 16 amino acids. CDR3 DNA: TGCGCCAGCAGCTTGGCACAGGGGGCCTCTGGAAACACCATATATTTT. This gives the protein CASSLAQGASGNTIYF.

The CDR3 reads CASSHDRGLTDTQYF. The CDR3 DNA reads TGTGCCAGCAGCCATGACAGGGGACTCACAGATACGCAGTATTTT. The chain recombines TRBV7-8 with TRBJ2-3; TRBD1 matches at 8 bases. The CDR3 is made up of 15 amino acids. Germline CDR1 is SGHVS and CDR2 is FQNEAQ. V was pared by 5 bases and J by 2 bases, with 6 bases of the junction left unmatched.

The chain links TRBV2 to TRBJ1-5; no clear D. CDR3 size: 12 residues. Germline values: CDR1 SNHLY, CDR2 FYNNEI. V gave up 7 bases and J gave up 6 bases, with 10 bases separating them. CDR3 residues: CASTAGPQPQHF. For the CDR3, the DNA is TGTGCCAGCACGGCCGGTCCTCAGCCCCAGCATTTT.

The rearrangement joins TRBV19 to TRBJ1-5; perhaps TRBD1 as D (6 bases). The CDR3 is made up of 16 amino acids. Trimming shortened V by 5 bases and J by 5 bases, and 19 bases separated the two germline ends. The germline V gene has CDR1 LNHDA and CDR2 SQIVND (reference sequence). The DNA for the CDR3 is TGTGCCAGTAGTCTACCGAGGACAGTGGGCGATCAGCCCCAGCATTTT. Amino acids: CASSLPRTVGDQPQHF.

The V call is TRBV7-2, the J call TRBJ2-2; TRBD2 aligns across 8 bases. V gave up 0 bases and J gave up 4 bases; unmatched junction bases: 10. The CDR3 contains 18 residues. Germline values: CDR1 SGHTA, CDR2 FQGNSA. CDR3 sequence reads: CASSLAGRGVVSTGELFF. CDR3 DNA sequence: TGTGCCAGCAGCTTAGCCGGGAGGGGTGTCGTGAGCACCGGGGAGCTGTTTTTT.

The genes are TRBV29-1 and TRBJ2-2; 9 positions match TRBD2. Germline V lookup: CDR1 SQVTM, CDR2 ANQGSEA. The CDR3 contains 14 residues. The V gene end was trimmed by 7 bases and the J gene end by 2 bases; junction bases not matched to a gene: 5. CDR3 nucleotides: TGCAGCGGCCGACTAGCGGCTAACACCGGGGAGCTGTTTTTT. Its protein product is CSGRLAANTGELFF.

V usage is TRBV7-2 and J usage is TRBJ2-6, with D unclear. Germline V gene sequence: CDR1 SGHTA, CDR2 FQGNSA. There are 16 residues in the CDR3. The V end lost 1 base, the J end lost 2 bases, and 9 bases lay between the germline ends. The DNA for the CDR3 is TGTGCCAGCAGCTTAGAGGCGGTAACTGGGGCCAACGTCCTGACTTTC. Translation: CASSLEAVTGANVLTF.

This clone came up a few times. This CDR3 is also generated by other DNA sequences in the sample. The DNA of the CDR3 is TGCGCCAGCAGCTTCACAGGGGTGAACACTGAAGCTTTCTTT. Residues: CASSFTGVNTEAFF. The chain is built from TRBV5-1 and TRBJ1-1, with TRBD1 identical over 7 bases. V shed 2 bases, J shed 0 bases, and the junction held 1 base outside the gene matches. The CDR3 consists of 14 residues. Germline V CDR1 and CDR2: SGHRS, YFSETQ.

Only a few counts were recorded for this clone. Other DNA sequences in the same sample also yield this CDR3. This chain links TRBV5-1 with TRBJ1-1, with TRBD1 as a possible D gene (6 bases). Germline CDR1 reads SGHRS; CDR2 reads YFSETQ. The CDR3 is 14 residues long. V was clipped by 2 bases and J by 5 bases, with 13 bases between them. CDR3 amino acids: CASSFTGRSTEAFF. In nucleotides, the CDR3 is TGCGCCAGCAGCTTCACAGGGCGTAGTACTGAAGCTTTCTTT.